This T cell receptor (beta chain) was identified in a study of shared clonotypes between healthy human individuals. This clone was picked up one time. As yet, its antigen is unknown. 300 ng DNA, 30,000 or so T cell genomes, went into unsorted PBMC replicate PCRs. This table comes from immunoSEQ multiplex PCR, and its TCRdb copy is limited to in-frame clones, with some not included. Of about 520,000 clones in the sample, around 73% are singletons; the top ten hold around 12%. CDR3 length: 14 residues. The germline V gene encodes CDR1 MNHEY and CDR2 SMNVEV (reference sequence). V was clipped by 4 bases and J by 7 bases, with 14 bases between them. The study, taken as a whole, reports: Tissue TCR repertoires likely differ from these blood-only repertoires. Only a few donors were included, so the genetic and exposure-history diversity represented was limited.

This TCR came from a woman aged 40 to 49 in good health. Some clones in this sample may be carry-over from other donors' samples. The chain links TRBV27 to TRBJ2-1; a weak D match, TRBD1 (6 bases). Sequenced sample: PBMCs. CDR3 sequence: CASSWGPRSNEQFF. CDR3 coding DNA: TGTGCCAGCAGTTGGGGGCCCCGGAGTAATGAGCAGTTCTTC.